This TCR beta chain was profiled in a study of cytomegalovirus exposure and HLA in healthy donors. This clone appeared once. The PCR ran on 60 Vbeta and 13 Jbeta primers. Clones were sequenced by immunoSEQ multiplex PCR, and TCRdb holds only the in-frame ones, with some missing. The repertoire holds 100,000 to 150,000 clones, with 60% to 85% as singletons. The sequenced material came from PBMCs. This TCR was sampled from a man aged 45 to 65 in good health and CMV-seronegative.

The DNA of the CDR3 is TGTGCCAGCAGCTCACGGACAGGGGGTGGGGAGACCCAGTACTTC. Translation: CASSSRTGGGETQYF. The V call is TRBV7-9, the J call TRBJ2-5; 10 bases fit TRBD1. This CDR3 comprises 15 residues. Unmatched junction bases numbered 7, after V lost 4 bases and J lost 5 bases. The germline gives CDR1 SEHNR, CDR2 FQNEAQ (reference sequence).